Each of the 26 T cell receptor beta chains below was sequenced from the same sample in a study of shared clonotypes between healthy human individuals. Using immunoSEQ multiplex PCR, the repertoire was profiled, and TCRdb retains in-frame clones only, with some absent. This sample carries 550,000 to 850,000 clones, around 70% of them seen once, and the ten largest clones take approximately 1.7%. What was sequenced was memory CD4+ T cells sorted from blood. Subset given: CD45RA-negative fraction. Source of these receptors: a woman aged 25 to 39 in good health.

This chain uses TRBV11-1 with TRBJ2-3; D is perhaps TRBD1 (6 bases). The CDR3 length is 15 residues. The V and J ends lost 1 base and 6 bases respectively, with 14 bases between them. Germline CDR1 is SGHAT and CDR2 is FQDESV (reference sequence). The CDR3 DNA reads as TGTGCCAGCAGCTTAGTTGGCAGGGGTGGTGATACGCAGTATTTT. This gives the protein CASSLVGRGGDTQYF. Combining the CDR3 with reference TRBV11-1 and TRBJ2-3 gives the whole variable domain EAEVAQSPRYKITEKSQAVAFWCDPISGHATLYWYRQILGQGPELLVQFQDESVVDDSQLPKDRFSAERLKGVDSTLKIQPAELGDSAMYLCASSLVGRGGDTQYFGPGTRLTVL.

To note about this clone: Additional DNA sequences in this sample encode the identical CDR3. The CDR3 region has the DNA TGTGCCAGCTCACCACCGGGACAGGGTGTCTACGAGCAGTACTTC. Encoded protein: CASSPPGQGVYEQYF. The chain carries TRBV18 and TRBJ2-7, with 9 positions matching TRBD1. V trimming: 0 bases; J trimming: 3 bases; junction bases outside the gene matches: 3. Germline CDR1 KGHSH, CDR2 LQKENI. This CDR3 is 15 amino acids long.

The chain recombines TRBV7-9 with TRBJ2-7, with 10 nucleotides matching TRBD2. The CDR3 runs to 15 residues. V shed 1 base and J 4 bases; nucleotides not matched to a gene: 4. The germline gives CDR1 SEHNR, CDR2 FQNEAQ (reference sequence). For the CDR3, the DNA is TGTGCCAGCAGCTTAGTAGCGGGAGGTACTTACGAGCAGTACTTC. Amino acids: CASSLVAGGTYEQYF.

Concerning this clone: At the DNA level, this CDR3 is encoded by other sequences in the same sample as well. The chain links TRBV5-1 to TRBJ2-7; the match to TRBD2 covers 11 bases. This CDR3 spans 14 amino acids. V lost 5 bases to trimming and J lost 7 bases; unmatched junction nucleotides: 8. Germline CDR1 and CDR2: SGHRS and YFSETQ. CDR3 sequence: CASSSGTSGLEQYF. The CDR3 DNA reads as TGCGCCAGCAGTTCCGGGACTAGCGGCTTGGAGCAGTACTTC. Based on the CDR3 plus reference TRBV5-1 and TRBJ2-7, the full variable domain is KAGVTQTPRYLIKTRGQQVTLSCSPISGHRSVSWYQQTPGQGLQFLFEYFSETQRNKGNFPGRFSGRQFSNSRSEMNVSTLELGDSALYLCASSSGTSGLEQYFGPGTRLTVT.

The V gene is TRBV5-1, the J gene TRBJ2-7; 8 bases map to TRBD2. This CDR3 contains 18 residues. V gave up 3 bases and J gave up 4 bases; unmatched junction bases: 18. Per the germline V gene, CDR1 is SGHRS and CDR2 is YFSETQ. Here the CDR3 reads CASSWGAGSSGSRYEQYF. The CDR3 DNA sequence: TGCGCCAGCAGCTGGGGGGCCGGGTCGAGCGGGAGTCGATACGAGCAGTACTTC.

The CDR3 region is CASSFEGLGAYGYTF. The CDR3 region has the DNA TGCGCCAGCAGCTTCGAGGGATTGGGAGCCTATGGCTACACCTTC. The chain uses TRBV5-1 and TRBJ1-2; no firm D call. Germline V gene data show CDR1 as SGHRS and CDR2 as YFSETQ. The CDR3 extends over 15 amino acids. V was trimmed by 2 bases and J by 4 bases, leaving 15 bases between them.

This chain connects TRBV4-1 to TRBJ2-7; D remains ambiguous. The germline V gene encodes CDR1 MGHRA and CDR2 YSYEKL. The CDR3 totals 13 residues. The ends were cut back, 3 bases at V and 7 bases at J, with 13 bases in the middle. The CDR3 bases are TGCGCCAGCAGCCACCCATCCGGCCGGGAGCAGTACTTC. It specifies CASSHPSGREQYF.

As for this clone: This may arise from a read error, as a much more abundant clone is one base away. The same CDR3 arises from other DNA sequences in this sample as well. The rearrangement joins TRBV7-2 to TRBJ2-7; TRBD2 matches at 7 bases. J lost 0 bases, V lost 6 bases, and 5 bases had no gene match. Germline-derived CDR1 and CDR2 are SGHTA and FQGNSA. CDR3 length: 14 residues. CDR3 in amino acids: CASSSQRDSYEQYF. CDR3 nucleotides: TGTGCCAGCAGTTCCCAGCGGGACTCCTACGAGCAGTACTTC.

The V gene is TRBV28, the J gene TRBJ1-2; weak D call: TRBD1 (5 bases). The CDR3 length is 15 residues. Per the germline V gene, CDR1 is MDHEN and CDR2 is SYDVKM. Trimming stripped 3 bases from V and 4 bases from J, with 15 bases between. The CDR3 is CASSLAETDPYGYTF. Here the CDR3 DNA reads TGTGCCAGCAGTTTGGCAGAGACAGACCCCTATGGCTACACCTTC.

This clone occurred a few times. The genes are TRBV2 and TRBJ1-2; D is unclear. V was trimmed by 9 bases and J by 3 bases, leaving 11 bases between them. The germline V gene has CDR1 SNHLY and CDR2 FYNNEI. CDR3 length: 12 residues. CDR3 in amino acids: CARKSADYGYTF. CDR3 coding DNA: TGTGCCAGGAAATCAGCAGACTATGGCTACACCTTC.

In the case of this clone: The identical CDR3 is also encoded by other nucleotide sequences in the sample. CDR3 nucleotide sequence: TGTGCCAGCTCACCACCAGCAGGGGGGTCCTACAATGAGCAGTTCTTC. This gives the protein CASSPPAGGSYNEQFF. This chain uses TRBV18 with TRBJ2-1, with D possibly matching TRBD1 (7 bases). Deletions cut 0 bases from V and 1 base from J, with 10 bases between. Germline CDR1 and CDR2: KGHSH and LQKENI. CDR3 length: 16 residues.

This clone was detected only a few times. CDR3 sequence reads: CASSDLRARYEQYF. In DNA form, the CDR3 reads TGTGCCAGCAGCGACCTGCGGGCGAGGTACGAGCAGTACTTC. The chain recombines TRBV2 with TRBJ2-7; a weak D match, TRBD2 (5 bases). Trimming pared 6 bases from V and 4 bases from J, leaving 16 bases between. The CDR3 extends over 14 amino acids. Germline V lookup: CDR1 SNHLY, CDR2 FYNNEI.

The chain combines TRBV28 with TRBJ1-1; D gene uncertain. Trimming pared 3 bases from V and 8 bases from J, leaving 10 bases between. Germline CDR1 and CDR2: MDHEN and SYDVKM. The CDR3 covers 12 residues. CDR3 residues: CASSFGQREAFF. The CDR3 DNA reads TGTGCCAGCAGTTTTGGCCAGAGAGAAGCTTTCTTT.

A single count supports this clone. The gene calls are TRBV28 and TRBJ1-2, with 7 nucleotides matching TRBD1. Losses at the gene ends were 4 bases for V and 2 bases for J; bases not matched to a gene: 4. Germline V gene sequence: CDR1 MDHEN, CDR2 SYDVKM. CDR3 size: 14 residues. CDR3 amino acids: CASSSGQPNYGYTF. For the CDR3, the DNA is TGTGCCAGCAGTTCGGGACAGCCGAACTATGGCTACACCTTC.

This clone was picked up a small number of times. The V and J genes are TRBV4-1 and TRBJ2-5; TRBD2 aligns across 9 bases. V lost 0 bases to trimming and J lost 6 bases; unmatched junction nucleotides: 5. From germline, CDR1 is MGHRA and CDR2 YSYEKL. CDR3 length: 15 residues. CDR3: CASSQDSSGRQTQYF. As DNA, the CDR3 is TGCGCCAGCAGCCAAGATTCCAGCGGGAGGCAGACCCAGTACTTC.

J is TRBJ2-2 and V is TRBV18; unclear D gene. V lost 0 bases to trimming and J lost 6 bases, with 8 bases between them. The CDR3 runs 14 residues. The germline V gene encodes CDR1 KGHSH and CDR2 LQKENI. CDR3 region: CASSPPHGPGELFF. CDR3 in DNA: TGTGCCAGCTCACCACCACACGGGCCCGGGGAGCTGTTTTTT.

Many counts were recorded for this clone. The V call is TRBV28, the J call TRBJ1-1, with D unclear. V dropped 7 bases and J dropped 1 base, with 10 bases sitting between them. Germline V gene sequence: CDR1 MDHEN, CDR2 SYDVKM. CDR3 size: 13 residues. CDR3 loop: CASTPSANTEAFF. The CDR3, as DNA: TGTGCCAGCACCCCGTCAGCGAACACTGAAGCTTTCTTT.

The chain has TRBV15 and TRBJ2-7; 12 bases align to TRBD2. With 1 base clipped from V and 5 bases from J, the junction kept 3 bases outside the gene matches. The germline V gene encodes CDR1 LNHNV and CDR2 YYDKDF (reference sequence). CDR3 length: 15 amino acids. CDR3 residues: CATSRGGLAGHEQYF. CDR3 DNA sequence: TGTGCCACCAGCAGAGGTGGACTAGCGGGACACGAGCAGTACTTC.

As regards this clone: A single base separates this from a much larger clone, so it may be a read error. CDR3 nucleotides: TGTGCCAGCAGCTTAGGCGCACTGAGCACTGAAGCTTTCTTT. Translated: CASSLGALSTEAFF. The chain couples TRBV7-9 to TRBJ1-1; D is ambiguous. V was shortened by 1 base and J by 4 bases, with 10 bases between the two germline ends. Per the germline V gene, CDR1 is SEHNR and CDR2 is FQNEAQ (reference sequence). This CDR3 has 14 amino acids.

V is TRBV2 and J is TRBJ1-2; D is unclear. The CDR3 is 12 residues long. Germline V CDR1 and CDR2: SNHLY, FYNNEI. V lost 5 bases and J lost 7, with 11 bases in between. The CDR3 DNA sequence: TGTGCCAGCAGTAGGTTGTCTTCTGGCTACACCTTC. The encoded protein is CASSRLSSGYTF. The full variable domain, its missing parts supplied by reference TRBV2 and TRBJ1-2, is EPEVTQTPSHQVTQMGQEVILRCVPISNHLYFYWYRQILGQKVEFLVSFYNNEISEKSEIFDDQFSVERPDGSNFTLKIRSTKLEDSAMYFCASSRLSSGYTFGSGTRLTVV.

The chain combines TRBV18 with TRBJ2-3; D gene unclear. The V gene's germline CDR1 is KGHSH and CDR2 LQKENI. The V end was cut by 2 bases, the J end by 2 bases, with 11 bases between. The CDR3 is made up of 15 amino acids. CDR3 nucleotides: TGTGCCAGCTCACCAGGGATCGGTCCCACAGATACGCAGTATTTT. It is translated as CASSPGIGPTDTQYF.

This sequence joins TRBV5-1 and TRBJ2-1; D not certain. Trimming cost V 4 bases and J 8 bases, with 10 bases left between them. Germline loops: CDR1 SGHRS, CDR2 YFSETQ. This CDR3 has 12 residues. The CDR3 nucleotides are TGCGCCAGCAGCGCCCCGTCGGATGAGCAGTTCTTC. The encoded protein is CASSAPSDEQFF. Full variable domain (rest looked up from reference TRBV5-1 and TRBJ2-1): KAGVTQTPRYLIKTRGQQVTLSCSPISGHRSVSWYQQTPGQGLQFLFEYFSETQRNKGNFPGRFSGRQFSNSRSEMNVSTLELGDSALYLCASSAPSDEQFFGPGTRLTVL.

The J gene is TRBJ2-3, the V gene TRBV4-1; D is unclear. Germline values: CDR1 MGHRA, CDR2 YSYEKL. The CDR3 has 15 amino acids. Trimming left V 3 bases short and J 3 bases short, with 13 bases between. In DNA form, the CDR3 reads TGCGCCAGCAGCCAGAGGCCCCCCCCAACAGATACGCAGTATTTT. Translating gives CASSQRPPPTDTQYF.

On this clone itself: This may stem from a read error, because a much larger clone lies one nucleotide away. Within the sample, other DNA sequences also encode this same CDR3. The chain couples TRBV5-1 to TRBJ2-1; either TRBD1 or TRBD2 may supply D (6 bases each). From germline, CDR1 is SGHRS and CDR2 YFSETQ. The CDR3 is 14 amino acids. Trimming cost V 0 bases and J 4 bases, with 8 bases left between them. The CDR3 sequence: CASSLEGGYNEQFF. The DNA for the CDR3 is TGCGCCAGCAGCTTGGAAGGGGGGTACAATGAGCAGTTCTTC.

In DNA, the CDR3 is TGTGCCAGCAGCGTAGTGCAGGGGATTGGTGAAAAACTGTTTTTT. This encodes CASSVVQGIGEKLFF. This sequence joins TRBV9 and TRBJ1-4; a weak D match, TRBD1 (6 bases). CDR1 SGDLS and CDR2 YYNGEE come from the germline V gene. CDR3 length: 15 amino acids. V was pared by 0 bases and J by 7 bases, with 13 bases between.

The chain employs TRBV6-1 and TRBJ2-7; D may be TRBD1 (7 bases). V was shortened by 2 bases and J by 7 bases, with 24 bases between the two germline ends. The germline V gene encodes CDR1 MNHNS and CDR2 SASEGT. The CDR3 is made up of 17 amino acids. The CDR3 loop reads CASSELGRGGGPWEQYF. CDR3 nucleotide sequence: TGTGCCAGCAGTGAATTAGGGAGAGGAGGGGGCCCCTGGGAGCAGTACTTC.